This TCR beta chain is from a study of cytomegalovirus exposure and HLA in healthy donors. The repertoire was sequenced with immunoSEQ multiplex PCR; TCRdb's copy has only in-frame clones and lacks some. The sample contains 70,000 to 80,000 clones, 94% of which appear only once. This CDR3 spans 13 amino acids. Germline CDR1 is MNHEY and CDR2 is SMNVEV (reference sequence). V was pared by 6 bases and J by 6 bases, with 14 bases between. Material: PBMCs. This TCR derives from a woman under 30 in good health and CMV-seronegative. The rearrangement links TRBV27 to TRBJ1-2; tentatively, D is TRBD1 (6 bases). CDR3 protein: CASSLNAGDGYTF. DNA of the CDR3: TGTGCCAGCAGCCTAAACGCAGGGGATGGCTACACCTTC.